Presented here are 21 T cell receptor beta chains from one specimen sequenced in a study of response to subunit inactivated influenza vaccine. Each CDR3 protein gets one entry after TCRdb re-called the RT-PCR reads with MiXCR. The sample holds fewer than 200,000 distinct CDR3 sequences, roughly 8.7% seen once. This sample comprised non-naive T cells sorted from PBMCs, obtained on the day of vaccination. These TCRs come from a man over 45 who received an inactivated influenza vaccine.

This clonotype appeared many times. This sequence joins TRBV12-3 or TRBV12-4 and TRBJ1-1; 10 bases are a match to TRBD1. The CDR3 loop spans 20 amino acids. V shed 5 bases, J shed 5 bases, and the junction held 23 bases outside the gene matches. CDR3 region: CASSAGGLDRGIWRRTEAFF. The CDR3 bases are TGTGCCAGCAGTGCTGGGGGTTTGGACAGGGGGATTTGGAGGAGGACTGAAGCTTTCTTT.

This sequence joins TRBV19 and TRBJ1-6; 7 bases are a match to TRBD1. Germline V gene sequence: CDR1 LNHDA, CDR2 SQIVND (reference sequence). Trimming cost V 10 bases and J 8 bases; bases outside gene matches: 14. The CDR3 is made up of 15 amino acids. The CDR3 region is CATTQRRGTDSPLHF. In DNA form, the CDR3 reads TGTGCCACCACCCAAAGGAGGGGGACAGATTCACCCCTCCACTTT.

The V gene is TRBV4-2, the J gene TRBJ2-3, with 8 bases fitting TRBD2. Trimming at V came to 2 bases and at J to 2 bases, leaving 12 bases not matched to a gene. The CDR3 covers 18 residues. Germline assignment: CDR1 LGHNA and CDR2 YNFKEQ. The CDR3 spells CASSQTLLAEGFTDTQYF. DNA of the CDR3: TGTGCCAGCAGCCAAACGTTACTAGCGGAAGGGTTCACAGATACGCAGTATTTT.

This clonotype was counted many times. The chain employs TRBV5-6 and TRBJ2-1, with D tentatively TRBD1 (6 bases). V lost 3 bases, J lost 4 bases, and 20 bases lay in between. Germline CDR1 SGHDT, CDR2 YYEEEE. The CDR3 loop spans 17 amino acids. The CDR3 loop is CASSYDYLGQSYNEQFF. Written as DNA, the CDR3 is TGTGCCAGCAGCTACGACTACCTGGGACAAAGTTACAATGAGCAGTTCTTC.

The chain couples TRBV6-2 or TRBV6-3 to TRBJ2-5, with 7 bases lining up with TRBD2. From germline, CDR1 is MNHEY and CDR2 SVGEGT. V lost 2 bases, J lost 1 base, and 7 bases stayed unmatched. The CDR3 is 16 amino acids. The chain's CDR3 is CASSYGLAVGQETQYF. DNA for the CDR3: TGTGCCAGCAGTTACGGGCTAGCGGTGGGCCAAGAGACCCAGTACTTC.

This clonotype came up many times. The chain employs TRBV5-1 and TRBJ2-5; D gene unclear. Germline assignment: CDR1 SGHRS and CDR2 YFSETQ. This CDR3 spans 15 amino acids. Trimming left V 4 bases short and J 3 bases short, with 16 bases between. The CDR3 DNA sequence: TGCGCCAGCAGCGGAGCCCCGGGCCAAGAAGAGACCCAGTACTTC. Its protein product is CASSGAPGQEETQYF.

This clonotype was observed many times. V gene TRBV7-2 combines with J gene TRBJ1-6; 7 bases are a match to TRBD1. With 5 bases clipped from V and 8 bases from J, the junction kept 3 bases outside the gene matches. Germline V lookup: CDR1 SGHTA, CDR2 FQGNSA. The length of the CDR3 is 13 residues. This CDR3 reads CASSRGPDSPLHF. For the CDR3, the DNA is TGTGCCAGCAGCAGGGGGCCGGATTCACCCCTCCACTTT.

The sample holds a few counts of this clonotype. The chain uses TRBV10-3 and TRBJ2-7; no reliable D call. The V and J ends lost 0 bases and 3 bases respectively, with 12 bases between them. The germline CDR1 and CDR2 sequences are ENHRY and SYGVKD. CDR3 length: 15 amino acids. The CDR3 here is CAISESTKSRYEQYF. The CDR3 DNA sequence: TGTGCCATCAGTGAGTCGACGAAGAGCCGCTACGAGCAGTACTTC.

The V gene is TRBV5-1, the J gene TRBJ2-7; 7 bases match TRBD1. The germline V gene has CDR1 SGHRS and CDR2 YFSETQ. CDR3 length: 15 amino acids. Trimming at V came to 4 bases and at J to 6 bases, leaving 13 bases not matched to a gene. The CDR3 nucleotides are TGCGCCAGCAGCAGCCGACAGGGAAGGGGGAGCGAGCAGTACTTC. Translating it yields CASSSRQGRGSEQYF.

This clonotype was picked up a small number of times. The V and J genes are TRBV5-1 and TRBJ2-1; 8 nucleotides line up with TRBD2. The germline CDR1 and CDR2 sequences are SGHRS and YFSETQ. The CDR3 sequence is 17 residues long. V lost 3 bases, J lost 8 bases, and 16 bases stayed unmatched. This chain's CDR3 is CASSSLNTGLAADEQFF. CDR3 DNA sequence: TGCGCCAGCAGCTCGCTGAACACAGGACTAGCCGCCGATGAGCAGTTCTTC.

The J gene is TRBJ2-7, the V gene TRBV10-3; no reliable D call. The germline V gene has CDR1 ENHRY and CDR2 SYGVKD. Trimming removed 1 base at V and 0 bases at J, with 7 bases between. This CDR3 spans 14 amino acids. The CDR3 sequence: CAISELESSYEQYF. The DNA for the CDR3 is TGTGCCATCAGTGAGTTGGAGAGCTCCTACGAGCAGTACTTC.

This clonotype was observed a few times. V and J are TRBV4-2 and TRBJ2-3; D is possibly TRBD1 (7 bases). The CDR3 extends over 15 amino acids. Trimming took 0 bases from V and 5 from J, leaving 12 bases between them. In germline, CDR1 is LGHNA, CDR2 YNFKEQ. The CDR3 nucleotides are TGTGCCAGCAGCCAAGATAGGCAGGGGGGAGATACGCAGTATTTT. Its protein is CASSQDRQGGDTQYF.

The rearrangement links TRBV20-1 to TRBJ2-1, with TRBD2 identical over 7 bases. This CDR3 spans 13 amino acids. CDR1 DFQATT and CDR2 SNEGSKA come from the germline V gene (reference sequence). V dropped 1 base and J dropped 8; count of bases not matched to a gene: 5. The DNA of the CDR3 is TGCAGTGCTAGAGGACTAGCCGGATATGAGCAGTTCTTC. Its translation is CSARGLAGYEQFF.

The sample holds a few counts of this clonotype. The chain employs TRBV7-9 and TRBJ2-1; 13 bases map to TRBD2. The V segment lost 8 bases and the J segment 7 bases; nucleotides outside the gene matches: 5. This CDR3 region has 14 residues. The germline V gene encodes CDR1 SEHNR and CDR2 FQNEAQ (reference sequence). CDR3 in DNA: TGTGCCAGCCTTACTAGCGGGAGGGTAAATGAGCAGTTCTTC. Its protein is CASLTSGRVNEQFF.

The rearrangement links TRBV4-3 to TRBJ1-1; D remains unclear. Trimming removed 1 base from V and 2 bases from J, with 5 bases in between. The CDR3 runs to 13 residues. Germline lookup yields CDR1 LGHNA and CDR2 YSLEER. The CDR3 DNA sequence: TGCGCCAGCAGCCAAGGTGATAACACTGAAGCTTTCTTT. As protein: CASSQGDNTEAFF.

There are a few counts of this clonotype. The rearrangement uses TRBV28 and TRBJ2-1; TRBD2 aligns across 13 bases. CDR1 MDHEN and CDR2 SYDVKM come from the germline V gene. After removal of 6 bases from V and 1 base from J, the junction contained 3 bases not matched to a gene. The CDR3 extends over 16 amino acids. CDR3 bases: TGTGCCAGCAGCGGACTAGCGGGAGCTTCCTACAATGAGCAGTTCTTC. Translating gives CASSGLAGASYNEQFF.

This clonotype appeared a few times. CDR3 amino acids: CASSERTGWNQPQHF. CDR3 sequence (DNA): TGTGCCAGCAGTGAAAGGACAGGGTGGAATCAGCCCCAGCATTTT. The gene calls are TRBV2 and TRBJ1-5; 8 bases map to TRBD1. Germline values: CDR1 SNHLY, CDR2 FYNNEI. CDR3 length: 15 residues. The junction had 4 bases not matched to a gene; V was cut back by 2 bases and J by 4 bases.

This chain connects TRBV7-3 to TRBJ2-1; 7 bases fit TRBD2. CDR1 and CDR2 from the germline V gene are SGHTA and FQGTGA. This CDR3 contains 14 residues. The trim removed 6 bases at V and 8 bases at J, leaving 10 bases unmatched. The DNA for the CDR3 is TGTGCCAGCAGTCAAACCGGGACTACCGATGAGCAGTTCTTC. Protein: CASSQTGTTDEQFF.

The chain has TRBV7-9 and TRBJ2-1, with 8 bases lining up with TRBD2. The CDR3 length is 15 residues. Germline CDR1 is SEHNR and CDR2 is FQNEAQ (reference sequence). J was trimmed by 9 bases and V by 2 bases; bases with no gene match: 9. Here the CDR3 DNA reads TGTGCCAGCAGCTTATTGTTTAGCGGGACCGGTGAGCAGTTCTTC. It is translated as CASSLLFSGTGEQFF.

The chain has TRBV30 and TRBJ2-1; 8 bases line up with TRBD1. Germline assignment: CDR1 GTSNPN and CDR2 SVGIG (reference sequence). V gave up 3 bases and J gave up 10 bases; unmatched junction bases: 5. The CDR3 covers 12 residues. The CDR3 loop is CAWRGQGAEQFF. For the CDR3, the DNA is TGTGCCTGGAGAGGACAGGGTGCGGAGCAGTTCTTC.

The table lists this clonotype with a few counts. The chain is built from TRBV30 and TRBJ1-5; TRBD1 aligns across 10 bases. Per germline, CDR1 GTSNPN and CDR2 SVGIG (reference sequence). The CDR3 has 13 amino acids. The ends lost 5 bases at V and 3 bases at J; junction bases unmatched: 1. The DNA for the CDR3 is TGTGCCTGGGGGACAGGGGACAATCAGCCCCAGCATTTT. This gives the protein CAWGTGDNQPQHF.